This entry features one TCR beta chain sequence. The antigen remains undetermined. The data were obtained in a study of OX40 agonist ivuxolimab in advanced cancers. Background on the study: Patients assigned to dose escalation were diagnosed with hepatocellular carcinoma, melanoma, renal cell or head and neck cancer. Regarding the study as a whole: Partial responders dosed at 0.1-3.0 mg/kg displayed clonal expansion ranking among the lowest. In general, CD8+ T cells held more expanded clones than CD4+ did, on average. With doses of 0.1 to 3.0 mg/kg, CD4+ and CD8+ blood T cells had undergone clonal expansion by week 6.

Generated by immunoSEQ multiplex PCR, the TCRdb table keeps only in-frame clones and is missing some. The sample records 75,000 to 95,000 clones, more than 80% being singletons. Germline CDR1 is SGHAT and CDR2 is FQNNGV. CDR3 length equals 13 residues. The ends were cut back, 5 bases at V and 5 bases at J, with 12 bases in the middle. V usage is TRBV11-2 and J usage is TRBJ2-5, with D maybe TRBD2 (6 bases). The source is an adult with an advanced solid tumor such as melanoma, head and neck, liver or kidney cancer. The material was CD4+ or CD8+ T cells sorted from blood, obtained in a trial of the OX40 agonist ivuxolimab. DNA for the CDR3: TGTGCCAGCAGCGGCGGGGCCTGGGAGACCCAGTACTTC. Translating it yields CASSGGAWETQYF.